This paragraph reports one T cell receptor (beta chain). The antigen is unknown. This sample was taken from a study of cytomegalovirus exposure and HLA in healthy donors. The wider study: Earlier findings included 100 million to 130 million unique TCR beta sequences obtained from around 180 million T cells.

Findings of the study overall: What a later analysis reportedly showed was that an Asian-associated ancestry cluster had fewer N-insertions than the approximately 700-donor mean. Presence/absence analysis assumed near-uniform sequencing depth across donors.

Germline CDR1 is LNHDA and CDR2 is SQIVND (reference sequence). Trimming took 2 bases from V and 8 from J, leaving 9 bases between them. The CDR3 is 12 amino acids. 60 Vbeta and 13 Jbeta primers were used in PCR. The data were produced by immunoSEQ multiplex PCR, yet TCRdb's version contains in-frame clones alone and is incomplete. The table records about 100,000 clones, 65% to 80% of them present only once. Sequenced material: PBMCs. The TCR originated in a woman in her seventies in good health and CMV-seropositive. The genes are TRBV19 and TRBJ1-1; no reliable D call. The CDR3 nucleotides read TGTGCCAGTAGTATACGGGGAGGGGAAGCTTTCTTT. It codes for CASSIRGGEAFF. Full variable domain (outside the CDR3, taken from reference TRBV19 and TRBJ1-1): DGGITQSPKYLFRKEGQNVTLSCEQNLNHDAMYWYRQDPGQGLRLIYYSQIVNDFQKGDIAEGYSVSREKKESFPLTVTSAQKNPTAFYLCASSIRGGEAFFGQGTRLTVV.